These T cell receptor beta chains were read from a single sample in a study of radiation and T cells in renal cell carcinoma. Assay used: immunoSEQ multiplex PCR; TCRdb lists only in-frame clones, some missing. The sample has 45,000 to 55,000 clones; 75% to 85% are singletons. Sequenced material: blood, taken from a patient whose treatment included radiotherapy and nephrectomy. These receptors all come from a woman aged 70-85 years with renal cell carcinoma. The CDR3 runs from the conserved cysteine through the conserved F or W. A D gene is named only where the DNA matches it firmly. For some rows the clone size is stated as once, few or many, or as a class when expanded; others skip it.

size: NA
V: TRBV20-1
J: TRBJ2-5
D: NA
DNA: TGCAGTGCCCAGTTGGGAGAGACCCAGTACTTC
CDR3: CSAQLGETQYF

size: NA
V: TRBV18
J: TRBJ1-3
D: NA
DNA: TGTGCCAGCTCACAACGGCAGGTTTTGCAAAACACCATATATTTT
CDR3: CASSQRQVLQNTIYF

size: NA
V: TRBV7-8
J: TRBJ2-1
D: NA
DNA: TGTGCCAGCAGGGATCGTGACAATGAGCAGTTCTTC
CDR3: CASRDRDNEQFF

size: NA
V: TRBV6-6
J: TRBJ2-1
D: NA
DNA: TGTGCCAGCATAACGAGGGTTGAGCAGTTCTTC
CDR3: CASITRVEQFF

size: few
V: TRBV29-1
J: TRBJ1-3
D: TRBD1
DNA: TGCAGCGTGAATAGGGACAGCGACTCTGGAAACACCATATATTTT
CDR3: CSVNRDSDSGNTIYF

size: once
V: TRBV9
J: TRBJ1-4
D: NA
DNA: TGTGCCAGCAGCCACCCCGGGGCGGATGAAAAACTGTTTTTT
CDR3: CASSHPGADEKLFF

size: NA
V: TRBV2
J: TRBJ2-1
D: TRBD1
DNA: TGTGCCAGCAGTACAGGGGGCGGGTACAATGAGCAGTTCTTC
CDR3: CASSTGGGYNEQFF

size: NA
V: TRBV21-1
J: TRBJ2-3
D: NA
DNA: TGTGCCAGCAGCAAATGCAGACAAAGCACAGATACGCAGTATTTT
CDR3: CASSKCRQSTDTQYF

size: NA
V: TRBV9
J: TRBJ2-1
D: TRBD2
DNA: TGTGCCAGCAGCGTAGAGCTGGCGGGGGGGCGGAACAATGAGCAGTTCTTC
CDR3: CASSVELAGGRNNEQFF

size: NA
V: TRBV2
J: TRBJ1-5
D: TRBD1
DNA: TGTGCCAGCAGTGGGACAGGGGGCAGACAGCCCCAGCATTTT
CDR3: CASSGTGGRQPQHF

size: NA
V: TRBV6-5
J: TRBJ1-1
D: NA
DNA: TGTGCCAGCAGTTACTCATTAACAGAGAACACTGAAGCTTTCTTT
CDR3: CASSYSLTENTEAFF

size: NA
V: TRBV5-1
J: TRBJ2-7
D: TRBD1
DNA: TGCGCCAGCAGCCCCCGACAGGGGGCATCATACGAGCAGTACTTC
CDR3: CASSPRQGASYEQYF

size: NA
V: TRBV7-8
J: TRBJ1-1
D: NA
DNA: TGTGCCAGCAGCTTAGATCTGGGGACTGAAGCTTTCTTT
CDR3: CASSLDLGTEAFF

size: NA
V: TRBV5-1
J: TRBJ1-2
D: TRBD1
DNA: TGCGCCAGCAGCCCAGGACAGGGCTTCAATGGCTACACCTTC
CDR3: CASSPGQGFNGYTF

size: few
V: TRBV7-9
J: TRBJ1-2
D: NA
DNA: TGTGCCAGCAGAAGCCGGGACAACTTCTATGGCTACACCTTC
CDR3: CASRSRDNFYGYTF

size: NA
V: TRBV5-1
J: TRBJ2-2
D: NA
DNA: TGCGCCAGCAGCGAACAGGGTAACGGGGAGCTGTTTTTT
CDR3: CASSEQGNGELFF

size: NA
V: TRBV30
J: TRBJ1-5
D: NA
DNA: TGTGCCTGGGGCCCGGGACTGAACAATCAGCCCCAGCATTTT
CDR3: CAWGPGLNNQPQHF

size: NA
V: TRBV6-5
J: TRBJ2-6
D: NA
DNA: TGTGCCAGCAGTTCTACCCGCTCTGGGGCCAACGTCCTGACTTTC
CDR3: CASSSTRSGANVLTF

size: once
V: TRBV13
J: TRBJ2-7
D: NA
DNA: TGTGCCAGCAGCTTAGGCGGGAACTACGAGCAGTACTTC
CDR3: CASSLGGNYEQYF

size: NA
V: TRBV6-1
J: TRBJ1-5
D: NA
DNA: TGTGCCAGCGGTCAGGGCGGCAATCAGCCCCAGCATTTT
CDR3: CASGQGGNQPQHF

size: NA
V: TRBV5-1
J: TRBJ1-4
D: NA
DNA: TGCGCCAGCAGCCCCACGGGCAGGGTGGAGGAAAAACTGTTTTTT
CDR3: CASSPTGRVEEKLFF

size: NA
V: TRBV2
J: TRBJ1-5
D: TRBD1
DNA: TGTGCCAGCAGTGAAGCGACAGGGGATCAGCCCCAGCATTTT
CDR3: CASSEATGDQPQHF

size: NA
V: TRBV7-2
J: TRBJ1-5
D: NA
DNA: TGTGCCAGCAGCGAGGGGATTTATCAGCCCCAGCATTTT
CDR3: CASSEGIYQPQHF

size: NA
V: TRBV6-5
J: TRBJ1-1
D: TRBD1
DNA: TGTGCCAGCAGCTGGGACAGGGTCTTTCCTGAAGCTTTCTTT
CDR3: CASSWDRVFPEAFF

size: NA
V: TRBV19
J: TRBJ2-5
D: NA
DNA: TGTGCCAGTAGTCCCGCGGAAGAAGAGACCCAGTACTTC
CDR3: CASSPAEEETQYF

size: NA
V: TRBV6-6
J: TRBJ1-2
D: NA
DNA: TGTGCCAGCAGTCGCCGGGACATGCCCTATGGCTACACCTTC
CDR3: CASSRRDMPYGYTF

size: NA
V: TRBV5-4
J: TRBJ2-1
D: TRBD2
DNA: TGTGCCAGCAGCTTGAGCGGGGGGGCCTACAATGAGCAGTTCTTC
CDR3: CASSLSGGAYNEQFF

size: NA
V: TRBV2
J: TRBJ2-1
D: TRBD1
DNA: TGTGCCAGCACAACGGGACAGGGGTACTACAATGAGCAGTTCTTC
CDR3: CASTTGQGYYNEQFF

size: NA
V: TRBV10-2
J: TRBJ1-5
D: NA
DNA: TGCGCCAGCACGCAGGGAGGGGCTCAGCCCCAGCATTTT
CDR3: CASTQGGAQPQHF